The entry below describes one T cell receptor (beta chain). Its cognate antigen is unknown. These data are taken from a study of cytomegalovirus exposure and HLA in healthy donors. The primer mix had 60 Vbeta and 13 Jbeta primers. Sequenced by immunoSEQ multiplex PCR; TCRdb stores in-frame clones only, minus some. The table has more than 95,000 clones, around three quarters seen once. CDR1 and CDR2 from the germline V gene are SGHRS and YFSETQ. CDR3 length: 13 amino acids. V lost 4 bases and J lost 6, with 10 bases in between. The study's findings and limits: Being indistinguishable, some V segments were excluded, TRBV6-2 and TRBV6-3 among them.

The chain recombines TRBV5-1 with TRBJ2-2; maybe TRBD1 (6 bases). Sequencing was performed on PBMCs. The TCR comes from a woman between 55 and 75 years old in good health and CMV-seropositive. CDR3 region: CASSPQGAGELFF. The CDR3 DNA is TGCGCCAGCAGCCCACAGGGTGCCGGGGAGCTGTTTTTT.